The text below deals with one T cell receptor (beta chain). Its binding antigen is unknown. No much larger clone exists at a distance of one base, and base qualities are not known. Collaborating institutions collected whole blood in K2EDTA tubes following their own protocols. For TCRbeta analysis, collaborators shipped samples as frozen whole blood, isolated PBMCs, or DNA extracted from either of those sample types. The source of the sample is a study of blood T cell repertoires in COVID-19 (dated by TCRdb to 2020 to 2022). Background on the whole study: The collaborator samples originated in the United States, Italy and Spain and spanned the acute and convalescent phases of COVID-19. The prospective study material was composed of cDNA or gDNA derived from T cells, B-cell-depleted T cells, or PBMCs. Subjects who had been exposed to COVID-19, were actively infected with it, or had recovered from it provided the deeply sampled blood TCRbeta repertoires that made up the dataset. The repertoires were made available in a free public database intended to serve as a resource for research on the immune response to SARS-CoV-2. The samples were drawn from two sources: the first 160 participants of the ongoing ImmuneRACE study, and 1,254 subjects contributed by 6 global collaborators. Nearly every sample came with metadata listing a de-identified subject ID, COVID-19 status, age in years and sex. Where available, HLA class I and class II types were taken from metadata supplied by the sample provider and were not determined by assay-based typing.

Sequences SGHRS (CDR1) and YFSETQ (CDR2) are obtained from the germline V gene. The junction carries 10 bases between V and J, which are trimmed by 3 bases and 0 bases respectively. The CDR3, from cysteine to phenylalanine, totals 14 residues. Left in the record is the CDR3 DNA by itself, 42 bases read in frame from the first base. TCRbeta CDR3 regions were amplified from genomic DNA by means of the immunoSEQ Assay, a bias-controlled multiplex PCR. As for how the authors treated the data: Within the assay, amplification of reference gene primers was used to estimate how many nucleated cells each sample contained. To quantify the absolute abundance of each unique TCRbeta CDR3 rearrangement, sequence reads were collapsed and filtered. Productive Simpson clonality was computed per sample as the square root of Simpson's diversity index over productive rearrangements. TCRdb holds this immuneACCESS table with in-frame rearrangements only. Some clones are missing; in checked studies, unresolved V genes explain under half, and the rest has no known cause. The V and J calls and clone size come from that table; D and trimming were worked out from the DNA. The sample table records some 110,000 clones; over 65% of these occur just once. The ten largest clones capture 4% to 5.5% of the sample.

Study-level results and caveats: The amount of clinical and demographic metadata varied by source and participant and was provided uncurated.

Recombination joined TRBV5-1 with TRBJ2-7; too little of a D gene remains to name it. The receptor was derived from a woman in her seventies with acute or convalescent COVID-19. Sequencing input: peripheral blood. CDR3 sequence: CASSYLPSSYEQYF. The nucleotide sequence is TGCGCCAGCAGCTACCTACCAAGCTCCTACGAGCAGTACTTC.